This T cell receptor beta chain is from a study of beta chain features in type 1 diabetes. Points from the study as a whole: Among all four CD4+ subsets, Type 1 diabetes patients had TCRB CDR3s that were moderately but significantly shorter. Sequencing the cDNA could make cells with high TCR expression show up more than they should. PCR may have favored shorter templates equally in patients and controls.

Regarding this clone: As yet, its antigen is unknown.

Expressed TCRB transcripts were sequenced, since all the RNA that had been isolated was reverse transcribed. This table comes from immunoSEQ multiplex PCR, and its TCRdb copy is limited to in-frame clones, with some not included. Among about half a million clones listed, more than 9.5% were seen once. CD4+ cells of the naive, central memory, regulatory and stem cell-like memory types were sorted via CD45RO/CCR7/CD25/CD127/CD95/CD27. V lost 0 bases, J lost 0 bases, and 7 bases lay in between. CDR3 length: 15 amino acids. Germline V CDR1 and CDR2: SGHRS, YFSETQ. The chain has TRBV5-1 and TRBJ1-3, with D hard to call. The sequencing sample was made of naive CD4+ T cells from blood. The source is a woman between 18 and 29 years old in good health. This CDR3 is CASSLAGRSGNTIYF. The CDR3 nucleotides are TGCGCCAGCAGCTTGGCCGGCCGCTCTGGAAACACCATATATTTT.